This T cell receptor beta chain derives from a study of T cells in localized non-small cell lung cancer. TCRdb keeps only in-frame clones here, not all; method: immunoSEQ multiplex PCR. This sample has fewer than 35,000 clones; around 84% occur once, and the top ten carry 35% to 40%. The CDR3 contains 14 residues. CDR1 MNHNS and CDR2 SASEGT come from the germline V gene. With V trimmed by 6 bases and J by 3 bases, 6 bases remained unmatched. The sequencing here drew on peripheral blood, taken before any cancer treatment. This sequence joins TRBV6-1 and TRBJ2-7; 9 bases are shared with TRBD1. The origin of this receptor is a male donor at least 60 years old with stage II squamous cell lung carcinoma. CDR3 in amino acids: CASSKGQGDYEQYF. The CDR3 DNA sequence: TGTGCCAGCAGCAAGGGACAGGGAGACTACGAGCAGTACTTC.